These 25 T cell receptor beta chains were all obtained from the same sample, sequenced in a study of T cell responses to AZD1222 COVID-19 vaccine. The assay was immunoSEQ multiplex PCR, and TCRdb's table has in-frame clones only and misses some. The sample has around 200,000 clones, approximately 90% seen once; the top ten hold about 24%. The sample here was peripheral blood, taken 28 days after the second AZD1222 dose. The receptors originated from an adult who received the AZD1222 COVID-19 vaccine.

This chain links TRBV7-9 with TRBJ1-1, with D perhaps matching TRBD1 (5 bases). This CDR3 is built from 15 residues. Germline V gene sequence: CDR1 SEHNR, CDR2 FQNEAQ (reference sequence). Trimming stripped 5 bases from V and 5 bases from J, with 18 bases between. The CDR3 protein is CASSHSTRWTTEAFF. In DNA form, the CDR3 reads TGTGCCAGCAGCCACAGTACGCGTTGGACAACTGAAGCTTTCTTT. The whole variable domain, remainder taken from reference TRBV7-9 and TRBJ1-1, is DTGVSQNPRHKITKRGQNVTFRCDPISEHNRLYWYRQTLGQGPEFLTYFQNEAQLEKSRLLSDRFSAERPKGSFSTLEIQRTEQGDSAMYLCASSHSTRWTTEAFFGQGTRLTVV.

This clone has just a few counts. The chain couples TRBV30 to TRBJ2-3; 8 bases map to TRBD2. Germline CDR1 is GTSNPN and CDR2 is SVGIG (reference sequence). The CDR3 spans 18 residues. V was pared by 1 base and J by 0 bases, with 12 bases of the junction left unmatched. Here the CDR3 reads CAWSAAGRAPISTDTQYF. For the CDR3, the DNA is TGTGCCTGGAGTGCCGCCGGGAGGGCCCCAATTAGCACAGATACGCAGTATTTT.

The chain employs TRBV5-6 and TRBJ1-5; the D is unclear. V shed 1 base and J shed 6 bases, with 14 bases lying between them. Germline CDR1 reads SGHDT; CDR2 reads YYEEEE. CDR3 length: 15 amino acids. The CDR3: CASSLRDKKSQPQHF. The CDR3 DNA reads TGTGCCAGCAGCTTGCGAGATAAGAAGAGTCAGCCCCAGCATTTT.

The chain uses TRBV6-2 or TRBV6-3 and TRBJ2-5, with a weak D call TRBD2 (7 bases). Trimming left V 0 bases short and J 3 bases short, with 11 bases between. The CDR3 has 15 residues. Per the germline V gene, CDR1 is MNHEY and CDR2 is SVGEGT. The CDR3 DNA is TGTGCCAGCAGTTACTCAGGGGGGGTCAAAGAGACCCAGTACTTC. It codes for CASSYSGGVKETQYF.

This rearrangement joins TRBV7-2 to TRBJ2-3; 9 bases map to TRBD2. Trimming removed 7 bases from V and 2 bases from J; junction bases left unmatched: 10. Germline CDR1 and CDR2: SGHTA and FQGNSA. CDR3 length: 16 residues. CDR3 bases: TGTGCCAGCACCCGGTGGGCGGGAGGGAACACAGATACGCAGTATTTT. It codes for CASTRWAGGNTDTQYF.

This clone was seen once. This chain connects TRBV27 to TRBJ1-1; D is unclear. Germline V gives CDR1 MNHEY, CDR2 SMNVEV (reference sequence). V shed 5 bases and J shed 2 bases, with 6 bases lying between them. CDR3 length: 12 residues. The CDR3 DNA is TGTGCCAGCAGTCAGAGAAACACTGAAGCTTTCTTT. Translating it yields CASSQRNTEAFF.

CDR3 bases: TGTGCCACCCTGGACTCCGGCTCCTACGAGCAGTACTTC. It is translated as CATLDSGSYEQYF. The chain is built from TRBV19 and TRBJ2-7, with D possibly being TRBD2 (5 bases). Trimming removed 10 bases from V and 0 bases from J, with 13 bases in between. The CDR3 runs to 13 residues. CDR1 LNHDA and CDR2 SQIVND come from the germline V gene (reference sequence).

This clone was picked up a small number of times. The CDR3 region has the DNA TGCGCCAGCAGCCAAGAAAACAGGCTCAACACCGGGGAGCTGTTTTTT. Its protein product is CASSQENRLNTGELFF. V is TRBV4-3 and J is TRBJ2-2, with D perhaps TRBD1 (5 bases). This CDR3 region has 16 residues. Germline CDR1 is LGHNA and CDR2 is YSLEER. V lost 0 bases and J lost 2, with 10 bases in between.

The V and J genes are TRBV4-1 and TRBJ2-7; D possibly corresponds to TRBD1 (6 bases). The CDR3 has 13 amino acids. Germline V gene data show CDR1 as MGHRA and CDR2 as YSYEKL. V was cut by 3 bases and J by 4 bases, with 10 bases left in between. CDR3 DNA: TGCGCCAGCAGCCAGAGACAGGAATACGAGCAGTACTTC. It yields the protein CASSQRQEYEQYF.

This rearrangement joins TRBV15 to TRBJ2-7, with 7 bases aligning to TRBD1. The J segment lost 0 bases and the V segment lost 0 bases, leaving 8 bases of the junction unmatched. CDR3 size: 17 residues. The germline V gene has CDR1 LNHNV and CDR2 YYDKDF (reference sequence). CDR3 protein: CATSRDTEGTDSYEQYF. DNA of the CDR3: TGTGCCACCAGCAGAGATACCGAGGGGACAGACTCCTACGAGCAGTACTTC. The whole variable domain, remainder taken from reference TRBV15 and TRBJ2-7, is DAMVIQNPRYQVTQFGKPVTLSCSQTLNHNVMYWYQQKSSQAPKLLFHYYDKDFNNEADTPDNFQSRRPNTSFCFLDIRSPGLGDTAMYLCATSRDTEGTDSYEQYFGPGTRLTVT.

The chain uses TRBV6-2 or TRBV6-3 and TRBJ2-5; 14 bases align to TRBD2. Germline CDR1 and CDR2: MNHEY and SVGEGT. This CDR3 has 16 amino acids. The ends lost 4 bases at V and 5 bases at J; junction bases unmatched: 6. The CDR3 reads CASSSPGTSGSETQYF. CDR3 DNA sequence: TGTGCCAGCAGTTCCCCCGGGACTAGCGGGAGTGAGACCCAGTACTTC.

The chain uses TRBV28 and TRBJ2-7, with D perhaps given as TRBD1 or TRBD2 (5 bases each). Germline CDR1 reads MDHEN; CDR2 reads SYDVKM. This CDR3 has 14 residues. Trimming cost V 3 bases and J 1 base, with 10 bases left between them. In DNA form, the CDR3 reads TGTGCCAGCAGTTTGGGACCGCAATCCTACGAGCAGTACTTC. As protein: CASSLGPQSYEQYF.

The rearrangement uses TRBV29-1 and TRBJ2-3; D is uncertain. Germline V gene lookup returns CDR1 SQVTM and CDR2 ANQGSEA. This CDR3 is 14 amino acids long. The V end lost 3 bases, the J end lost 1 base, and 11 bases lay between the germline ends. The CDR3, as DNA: TGCAGCGTTGAGCGGTCCTCCGGCACAGATACGCAGTATTTT. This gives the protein CSVERSSGTDTQYF.

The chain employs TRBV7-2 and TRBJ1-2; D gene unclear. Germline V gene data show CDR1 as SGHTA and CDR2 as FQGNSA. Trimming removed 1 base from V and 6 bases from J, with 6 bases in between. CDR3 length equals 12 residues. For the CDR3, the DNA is TGTGCCAGCAGCTTAGAGTACAATGGCTACACCTTC. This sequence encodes CASSLEYNGYTF.

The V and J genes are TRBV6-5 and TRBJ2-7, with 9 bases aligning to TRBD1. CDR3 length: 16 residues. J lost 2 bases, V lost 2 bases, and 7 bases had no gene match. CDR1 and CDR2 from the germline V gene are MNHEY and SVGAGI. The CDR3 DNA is TGTGCCAGCAGTTACCCATCGGGACAGGGCGCCTACGAGCAGTACTTC. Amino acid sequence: CASSYPSGQGAYEQYF.

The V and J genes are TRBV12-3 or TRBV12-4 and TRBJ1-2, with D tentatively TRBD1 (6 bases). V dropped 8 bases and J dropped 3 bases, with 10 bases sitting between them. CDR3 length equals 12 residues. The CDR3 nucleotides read TGTGCCAGCCTCCAGGGGCACTATGGCTACACCTTC. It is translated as CASLQGHYGYTF.

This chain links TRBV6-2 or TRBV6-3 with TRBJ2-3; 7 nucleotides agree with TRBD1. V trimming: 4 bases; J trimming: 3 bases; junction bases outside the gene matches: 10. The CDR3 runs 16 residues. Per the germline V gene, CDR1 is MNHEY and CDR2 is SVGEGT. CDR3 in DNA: TGTGCCAGCAGTTCGCGGACAGGAGTGGGGACAGATACGCAGTATTTT. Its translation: CASSSRTGVGTDTQYF.

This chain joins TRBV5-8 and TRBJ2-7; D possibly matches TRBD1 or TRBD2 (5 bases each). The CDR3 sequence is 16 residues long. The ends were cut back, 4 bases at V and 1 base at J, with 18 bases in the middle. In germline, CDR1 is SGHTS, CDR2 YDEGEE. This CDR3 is CASSLGDLLGSYEQYF. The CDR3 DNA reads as TGTGCCAGCAGCCTAGGGGACCTGTTAGGTTCCTACGAGCAGTACTTC. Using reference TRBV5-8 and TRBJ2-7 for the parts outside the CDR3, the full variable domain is EAGVTQSPTHLIKTRGQQATLRCSPISGHTSVYWYQQALGLGLQFLLWYDEGEERNRGNFPPRFSGRQFPNYSSELNVNALELEDSALYLCASSLGDLLGSYEQYFGPGTRLTVT.

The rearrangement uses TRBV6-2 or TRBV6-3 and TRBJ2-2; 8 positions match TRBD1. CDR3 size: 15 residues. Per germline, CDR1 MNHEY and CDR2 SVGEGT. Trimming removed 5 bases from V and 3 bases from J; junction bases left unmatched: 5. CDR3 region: CASSGQGGDTGELFF. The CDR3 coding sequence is TGTGCCAGCAGTGGACAGGGTGGAGACACCGGGGAGCTGTTTTTT.

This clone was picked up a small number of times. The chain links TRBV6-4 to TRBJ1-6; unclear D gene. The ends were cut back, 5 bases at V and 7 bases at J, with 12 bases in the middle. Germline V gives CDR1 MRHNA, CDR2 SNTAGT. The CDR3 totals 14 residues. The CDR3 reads CASSRTEENSPLHF. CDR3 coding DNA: TGTGCCAGCAGTCGGACCGAAGAAAATTCACCCCTCCACTTT.

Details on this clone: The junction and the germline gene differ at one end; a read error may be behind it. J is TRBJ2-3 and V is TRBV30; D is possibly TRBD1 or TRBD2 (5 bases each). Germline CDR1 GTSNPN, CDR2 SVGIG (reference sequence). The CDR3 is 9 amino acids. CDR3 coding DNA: TGTGCCTGGAGTGTAATGGGGGTTTTT. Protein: CAWSVMGVF.

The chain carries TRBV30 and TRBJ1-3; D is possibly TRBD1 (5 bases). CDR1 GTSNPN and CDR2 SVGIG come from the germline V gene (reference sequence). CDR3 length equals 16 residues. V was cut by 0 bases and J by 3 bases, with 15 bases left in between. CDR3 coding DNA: TGTGCCTGGAGTGTACTACGAGGGGCAGGTGGAAACACCATATATTTT. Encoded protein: CAWSVLRGAGGNTIYF.

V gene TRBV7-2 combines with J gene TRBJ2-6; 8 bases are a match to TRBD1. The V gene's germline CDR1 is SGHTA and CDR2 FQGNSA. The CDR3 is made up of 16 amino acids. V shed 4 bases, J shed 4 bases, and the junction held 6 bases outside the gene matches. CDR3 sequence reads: CASSSTGVSGANVLTF. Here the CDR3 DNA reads TGTGCCAGCAGCTCGACAGGGGTGAGCGGGGCCAACGTCCTGACTTTC.

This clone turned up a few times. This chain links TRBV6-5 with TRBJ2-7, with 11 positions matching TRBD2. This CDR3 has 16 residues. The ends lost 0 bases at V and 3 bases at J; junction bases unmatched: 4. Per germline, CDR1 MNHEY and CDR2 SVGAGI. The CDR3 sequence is CASSYSGLADLYEQYF. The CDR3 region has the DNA TGTGCCAGCAGTTACTCGGGACTAGCGGATCTCTACGAGCAGTACTTC.

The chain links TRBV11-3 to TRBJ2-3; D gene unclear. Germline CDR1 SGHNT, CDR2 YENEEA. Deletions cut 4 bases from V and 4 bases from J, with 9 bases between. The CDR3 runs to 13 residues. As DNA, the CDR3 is TGTGCCAGCAGCTCCTCCGTTTCAGATACGCAGTATTTT. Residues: CASSSSVSDTQYF. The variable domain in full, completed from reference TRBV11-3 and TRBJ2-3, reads EAGVVQSPRYKIIEKKQPVAFWCNPISGHNTLYWYLQNLGQGPELLIRYENEEAVDDSQLPKDRFSAERLKGVDSTLKIQPAELGDSAVYLCASSSSVSDTQYFGPGTRLTVL.